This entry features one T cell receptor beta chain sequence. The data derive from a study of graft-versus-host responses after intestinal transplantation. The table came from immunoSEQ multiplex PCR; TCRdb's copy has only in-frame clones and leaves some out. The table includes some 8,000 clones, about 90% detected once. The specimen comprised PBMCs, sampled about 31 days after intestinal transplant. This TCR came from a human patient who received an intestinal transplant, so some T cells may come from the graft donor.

The CDR3 reads CASSQDSSGMGNQPQHF. In DNA, the CDR3 is TGCGCCAGCAGCCAAGATTCTTCAGGGATGGGCAATCAGCCCCAGCATTTT. V gene TRBV4-1 combines with J gene TRBJ1-5; possibly TRBD1 for D (5 bases). The CDR3 consists of 17 residues. The V end was cut by 0 bases, the J end by 2 bases, with 14 bases between. Germline V CDR1 and CDR2: MGHRA, YSYEKL.